These 10 T cell receptor beta chains share one sample of origin, sequenced in a study of blood T cell repertoires in COVID-19. TCRdb's copy holds only in-frame clones and misses some; the assay was immunoSEQ multiplex PCR. The data contain 200,000 to 250,000 clones, 85% to 90% of them seen just once; the ten biggest clones take up 1.5%. Sequencing was performed on peripheral blood. These TCRs come from a man younger than 35 with active or convalescent COVID-19.

This clone was seen once. This chain connects TRBV27 to TRBJ2-1; tentatively, D is TRBD2 (6 bases). Germline CDR1 is MNHEY and CDR2 is SMNVEV (reference sequence). The germline V and J ends were trimmed by 5 bases and 2 bases, with 10 bases remaining between them. This CDR3 contains 14 residues. CDR3 DNA: TGTGCCAGCAGTCCAGCGGGTACCTACAATGAGCAGTTCTTC. This codes for CASSPAGTYNEQFF.

This chain joins TRBV3-1 (or the pseudogene TRBV3-2) and TRBJ1-1; no clear D. Germline CDR1 is LGHDT and CDR2 is YNNKEL (reference sequence). V was trimmed by 8 bases and J by 0 bases, leaving 10 bases between them. The CDR3 is made up of 13 amino acids. The DNA of the CDR3 is TGTGCCAGCCGGGGTCACGTGAACACTGAAGCTTTCTTT. This codes for CASRGHVNTEAFF.

The chain carries TRBV5-1 and TRBJ1-3; TRBD1 agrees at 7 bases. Per germline, CDR1 SGHRS and CDR2 YFSETQ. The V and J ends lost 4 bases and 0 bases, in that order; junction bases with no gene match: 10. This CDR3 contains 17 residues. The CDR3 is CASSPQTGLNSGNTIYF. The CDR3 bases are TGCGCCAGCAGCCCCCAGACAGGGCTGAACTCTGGAAACACCATATATTTT.

This sequence joins TRBV28 and TRBJ2-5; 7 nucleotides align to TRBD1. Trimming took 11 bases from V and 5 from J; bases not matched to a gene: 14. The CDR3 is made up of 14 amino acids. CDR1 and CDR2 from the germline V gene are MDHEN and SYDVKM. The CDR3, as DNA: TGTGCCTCAAGGGGGCGTCTGCTTAGGGAGACCCAGTACTTC. Protein sequence: CASRGRLLRETQYF.

The chain carries TRBV7-9 and TRBJ2-5; D ambiguous. Between the trimmed V and J ends, which lost 1 base and 3 bases, there was a span of 12 bases. Germline CDR1 and CDR2: SEHNR and FQNEAQ (reference sequence). This CDR3 spans 15 amino acids. The CDR3 loop reads CASSLVPGSKETQYF. DNA for the CDR3: TGTGCCAGCAGCTTAGTTCCGGGTAGTAAAGAGACCCAGTACTTC.

The V call is TRBV6-4, the J call TRBJ2-7; tentatively, D is TRBD1 (6 bases). Trimming shortened V by 11 bases and J by 3 bases, and 17 bases separated the two germline ends. The CDR3 spans 13 residues. Germline V gene lookup returns CDR1 MRHNA and CDR2 SNTAGT. The CDR3 region is CAPLPGERYEQYF. The CDR3 nucleotides read TGTGCCCCCCTCCCAGGGGAACGCTACGAGCAGTACTTC.

V and J are TRBV4-1 and TRBJ2-1, with a possible D match to TRBD2 (5 bases). This CDR3 has 16 amino acids. Trimming left V 2 bases short and J 4 bases short, with 15 bases between. CDR1 is MGHRA and CDR2 is YSYEKL in the germline V gene. This chain's CDR3 is CASSQLLDPGYNEQFF. The CDR3 DNA follows: TGCGCCAGCAGCCAACTCCTGGATCCGGGATACAATGAGCAGTTCTTC.

The chain carries TRBV27 and TRBJ1-1, with D possibly matching TRBD1 (6 bases). Trimming removed 5 bases at V and 0 bases at J, with 13 bases between. The CDR3 extends over 15 amino acids. Germline V gives CDR1 MNHEY, CDR2 SMNVEV (reference sequence). The DNA of the CDR3 is TGTGCCAGCAGTCGCCCGGGACAATTGAACACTGAAGCTTTCTTT. Amino acid sequence: CASSRPGQLNTEAFF.

The chain couples TRBV23-1 to TRBJ2-5, with 12 nucleotides matching TRBD2. TRBV23-1 carries the ORF label, with uncertain function. This CDR3 has 18 amino acids. The junction had 11 bases not matched to a gene; V was cut back by 3 bases and J by 3 bases. This CDR3 reads CASSHPASGRATKETQYF. The CDR3 DNA follows: TGCGCCAGCAGTCACCCGGCTAGCGGGAGGGCCACTAAAGAGACCCAGTACTTC.

A single count supports this clone. The V call is TRBV21-1, the J call TRBJ2-1; the table's D call TRBD2 went unverified against the DNA. TRBV21-1 is annotated as a pseudogene. The CDR3 length is 19 residues. CDR3 sequence reads: CASSPGASGRPSSYNEQFF. CDR3 sequence (DNA): TGTGCCAGCAGCCCCGGGGCCAGCGGGAGACCGAGCTCCTACAATGAGCAGTTCTTC.